The following is a T cell receptor beta chain sequence with its context. Source study methods: Reference gene primer amplification gave nucleated cell count estimates. Measured with immunoSEQ multiplex PCR; TCRdb has only the in-frame clones, and not every one. V and J calls and clone size are given by that table; D and trimming were obtained from the DNA. The data hold tens of thousands of clones, with roughly 77% observed a single time. This sample was included in a study of blood T cell repertoires in COVID-19. Across the study: Samples of COVID-19 (acute and convalescent) were obtained from the United States, Italy and Spain. T cells, B-cell-depleted T cells, or PBMCs provided the cDNA or gDNA that served as material.

Trimming stripped 5 bases from V and 1 base from J, with 8 bases between. In germline, CDR1 is MNHEY, CDR2 SMNVEV (reference sequence). CDR3 size: 13 residues. The sequence derives from a man aged 65 to 85 with active or convalescent COVID-19. The sample taken for sequencing was peripheral blood. The chain is built from TRBV27 and TRBJ1-1, with D perhaps TRBD1 (6 bases). The CDR3 coding sequence is TGTGCCAGCAGTCAACAGGGGAACACTGAAGCTTTCTTT. Translating gives CASSQQGNTEAFF.